The subject of this entry is one T cell receptor beta chain. The antigen is unknown. This sample stems from a study of response to subunit inactivated influenza vaccine. V lost 6 bases to trimming and J lost 6 bases; unmatched junction nucleotides: 5. Per germline, CDR1 DFQATT and CDR2 SNEGSKA (reference sequence). The CDR3 loop spans 12 amino acids. TCRdb fed the RT-PCR reads into MiXCR, producing one record per CDR3 protein. The data show approximately 230,000 distinct CDR3 sequences, more than 9% seen once. Study-wide findings and caveats: The authors suggested that every seasonal influenza vaccination recruits few new T cells.

This clonotype was obtained from a man aged 45-65 years who received an inactivated influenza vaccine. The chain employs TRBV20-1 and TRBJ2-3, with 8 bases aligning to TRBD2. Here the sequenced sample was non-naive T cells sorted from PBMCs, taken approximately 15 days before vaccination. The CDR3 DNA sequence: TGCAGTGCCCGCGGGGGGTGGGATACGCAGTATTTT. Its translation: CSARGGWDTQYF.